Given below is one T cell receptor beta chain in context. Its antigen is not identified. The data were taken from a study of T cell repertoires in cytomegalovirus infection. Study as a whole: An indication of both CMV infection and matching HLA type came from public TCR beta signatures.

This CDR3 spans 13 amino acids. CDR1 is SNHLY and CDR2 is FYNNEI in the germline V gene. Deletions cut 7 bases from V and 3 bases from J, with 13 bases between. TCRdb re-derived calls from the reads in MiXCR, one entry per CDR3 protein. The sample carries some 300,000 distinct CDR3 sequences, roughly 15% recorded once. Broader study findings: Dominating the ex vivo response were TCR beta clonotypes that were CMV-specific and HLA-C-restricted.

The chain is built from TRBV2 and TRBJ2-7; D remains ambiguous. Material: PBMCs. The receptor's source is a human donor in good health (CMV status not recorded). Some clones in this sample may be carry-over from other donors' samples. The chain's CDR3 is CASINPPHYEQYF. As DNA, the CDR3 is TGTGCCAGCATCAATCCTCCCCACTACGAGCAGTACTTC.